A selection of T cell receptor beta chains follows, all from one sample in a study of blood T cells in healthy people across ages. TCRdb re-called the 5' RACE reads through MiXCR, storing one row per CDR3 protein. The sample lists some 1,000,000 distinct CDR3 sequences, about 23% occurring once. These same records also appear under a second study, on T cells of mothers and their children.

Material: blood. The origin of the receptors is a girl aged 2 to 10 in good health. Both conserved end residues are trimmed from each CDR3. D genes are given only for firm matches.

D gene | J gene | V gene | CDR3 protein
NA | TRBJ2-7 | TRBV12-3/TRBV12-4 | ASSWENSYEQY
NA | TRBJ1-2 | TRBV7-2 | ASSALGGYYGYT
NA | TRBJ2-7 | TRBV7-2 | ASSPMVVVGREQY
NA | TRBJ2-2 | TRBV12-3/TRBV12-4 | ASSFNGFSNTGELF
NA | TRBJ1-4 | TRBV27 | ASTLGFLDRLELF
NA | NA | TRBV4-1 | ASSPRQDLFYEQY
TRBD1 | TRBJ1-1 | TRBV6-2/TRBV6-3 | ASRADRKGTEAF
TRBD1 | TRBJ2-7 | TRBV27 | ASSRPGQGDYEQY
TRBD2 | TRBJ2-5 | TRBV4-1 | ASSFGGTGKQL
TRBD1 | TRBJ1-3 | TRBV29-1 | SVRDRTRNTIY
NA | TRBJ2-3 | TRBV25-1 | ASSGRVLTDTQY
NA | TRBJ2-1 | TRBV7-2 | ASSAKRWSGGGYNEQF
NA | TRBJ1-1 | TRBV5-1 | ASSLVRGAAEAF
NA | TRBJ1-3 | TRBV5-1 | ASRQGTGNTIY